This T cell receptor beta chain emerged from a study of blood T cell repertoires in COVID-19. Study as a whole: Both acute and convalescent COVID-19 samples were obtained from the United States, Italy and Spain. Nucleic acid was either cDNA or gDNA, and it came from T cells, B-cell-depleted T cells, or PBMCs.

Trimming shortened V by 2 bases and J by 2 bases, and 9 bases separated the two germline ends. The CDR3 is made up of 14 amino acids. Germline values: CDR1 SGHKS, CDR2 YYEKEE (reference sequence). Source study methods: Reference gene primer amplification gave estimated nucleated cell counts. The table came from immunoSEQ multiplex PCR; TCRdb's copy has only in-frame clones and leaves some out. That table supplies the V and J calls and clone size; D and trimming were determined from the DNA. The sample lists 190,000 or so clones, around 80% seen once, with 2.8% in the top ten. This sequence joins TRBV5-5 and TRBJ2-3, with D uncertain. The sequence came from a woman of 80 years or more with active or convalescent COVID-19. Input material: peripheral blood. The CDR3 sequence is CASSFRVNTDTQYF. The CDR3 DNA sequence: TGTGCCAGCAGCTTCCGGGTCAACACAGATACGCAGTATTTT.